The rows below give T cell receptor beta chains drawn from one sample of a study of human T cells and chemical hapten exposure. In TCRdb, the RACE reads were re-called with MiXCR into one record per CDR3 protein. The sample shows tens of thousands of distinct CDR3 sequences, approximately 12% of them seen only once. Sample: whole blood, taken in connection with sensitization to the hapten diphenylcyclopropenone (DPC). These receptors were taken from a woman aged 45-65 years with alopecia areata. Some clones in this sample may be carry-over from other donors' samples. Both conserved end residues are part of each CDR3. The D gene is left open where the match is weak. Expanded clones are given a class, and other clones once, few, many or no size at all.

DNA: TGTGCCAGCAGTTTACGGGGTGGCAATCAGCCCCAGCATTTT
CDR3: CASSLRGGNQPQHF
D: .
V: TRBV12-3/TRBV12-4
size: .
J: TRBJ1-5

DNA: TGTGCCAGCAGCCAAATTAGTTACGAGCAGTACTTC
CDR3: CASSQISYEQYF
D: .
V: TRBV14
size: .
J: TRBJ2-7

DNA: TGCGCCAGCAGCCAAGATGTAGAGGGATCTAACTATGGCTACACCTTC
CDR3: CASSQDVEGSNYGYTF
D: .
V: TRBV4-1
size: .
J: TRBJ1-2

DNA: TGTGCCAGCAGTATCAGGGAAGACAGCAATCAGCCCCAGCATTTT
CDR3: CASSIREDSNQPQHF
D: .
V: TRBV6-2/TRBV6-3
size: many
J: TRBJ1-5

DNA: TGTGCCAGCTCACCGGAGGGAAGCAAGCAGTTCTTC
CDR3: CASSPEGSKQFF
D: .
V: TRBV18
size: few
J: TRBJ2-1

DNA: TGCGCCAGCAGCTTCCCAGGGATCGATACGCAGTATTTT
CDR3: CASSFPGIDTQYF
D: .
V: TRBV5-1
size: .
J: TRBJ2-3

DNA: TGTGCCAGCAAATCACCGACAGGAAGCTATGACAATCAGCCCCAGCATTTT
CDR3: CASKSPTGSYDNQPQHF
D: .
V: TRBV2
size: .
J: TRBJ1-5

DNA: TGCAGTGCTAGAGACCCGGCCGGGAGCGAGGAAGAGACCCAGTACTTC
CDR3: CSARDPAGSEEETQYF
D: .
V: TRBV20-1
size: .
J: TRBJ2-5

DNA: TGTGCCAGCAGCTCAAAGAGGGCCGGGAGGAATGAGCAGTTCTTC
CDR3: CASSSKRAGRNEQFF
D: TRBD2
V: TRBV11-1
size: .
J: TRBJ2-1

DNA: TGTGCCAGTGAAGGGACTAGCCTTTCGGCGACCCAGTACTTC
CDR3: CASEGTSLSATQYF
D: TRBD2
V: TRBV7-6
size: .
J: TRBJ2-5

DNA: TGCAGCGTCAGACTAGCAGCAGATACGCAGTATTTT
CDR3: CSVRLAADTQYF
D: TRBD2
V: TRBV29-1
size: .
J: TRBJ2-3

DNA: TGTGCTAGCAGCTTAACCCCCGAGGGGCGGGAGCAGTACTTC
CDR3: CASSLTPEGREQYF
D: .
V: TRBV7-7
size: many
J: TRBJ2-7

DNA: TGTGCCAGCTCACCCGAACGGACTACTACGAGCGAGCAGTACTTC
CDR3: CASSPERTTTSEQYF
D: .
V: TRBV18
size: many
J: TRBJ2-7

DNA: TGTGCCAGCAGCGCGGGAGAGACCCAGTACTTC
CDR3: CASSAGETQYF
D: .
V: TRBV7-2
size: .
J: TRBJ2-5

DNA: TGCAGCGGTTTACAGGGACCAGATACGCAGTATTTT
CDR3: CSGLQGPDTQYF
D: .
V: TRBV29-1
size: few
J: TRBJ2-3

DNA: TGTGCCAGCAGCTTAGTAGGACAGGGGGCCTACGAGCAGTACTTC
CDR3: CASSLVGQGAYEQYF
D: TRBD1
V: TRBV11-2
size: many
J: TRBJ2-7

DNA: TGTGCCAGCTCACCGGACCGTGGGACCCAGTACTTC
CDR3: CASSPDRGTQYF
D: .
V: TRBV18
size: few
J: TRBJ2-5

DNA: TGTGCCAGCAGCGGGGACCCGTACCAAGAGACCCAGTACTTC
CDR3: CASSGDPYQETQYF
D: .
V: TRBV5-4
size: few
J: TRBJ2-5

DNA: TGTGCCAGCAGCCAAGCGGTGGGCAGGGGGAACTATGGCTACACCTTC
CDR3: CASSQAVGRGNYGYTF
D: TRBD1
V: TRBV3-1
size: many
J: TRBJ1-2

DNA: TGCAGTGCCAGACTAGCGGGGAGAGATACGCAGTATTTT
CDR3: CSARLAGRDTQYF
D: TRBD2
V: TRBV20-1
size: .
J: TRBJ2-3

DNA: TGTGCCAGCAGCCCGCGGGACACTGGGTCCTACAATGAGCAGTTCTTC
CDR3: CASSPRDTGSYNEQFF
D: .
V: TRBV7-6
size: few
J: TRBJ2-1

DNA: TGCAGCGTCTCAGGGACGGGTAATACGCAGTATTTT
CDR3: CSVSGTGNTQYF
D: .
V: TRBV29-1
size: many
J: TRBJ2-3

DNA: TGTGCCAGCTCCGATCCCAGTACAACTAATGAAAAACTGTTTTTT
CDR3: CASSDPSTTNEKLFF
D: .
V: TRBV18
size: few
J: TRBJ1-4

DNA: TGTGCCAGCAGTTACCAGACAGCACTCAGCTCCTACGAGCAGTACTTC
CDR3: CASSYQTALSSYEQYF
D: .
V: TRBV6-5
size: .
J: TRBJ2-7

DNA: TGTGCCAGCAGAAGCGGGACAGGGGGTCGGGCTTTCTTT
CDR3: CASRSGTGGRAFF
D: TRBD1
V: TRBV28
size: many
J: TRBJ1-1

DNA: TGCGCCAGCAGCTTGGAAGGGGAGACCCAGTACTTC
CDR3: CASSLEGETQYF
D: .
V: TRBV5-1
size: .
J: TRBJ2-5

DNA: TGTGCCAGCAGGACCCCCTGGGGCGCCTCCTGGGACTATGGCTACACCTTC
CDR3: CASRTPWGASWDYGYTF
D: .
V: TRBV6-2/TRBV6-3
size: many
J: TRBJ1-2

DNA: TGTGCCAGTACTATTCGGGACTCCACAGATACGCAGTATTTT
CDR3: CASTIRDSTDTQYF
D: .
V: TRBV28
size: many
J: TRBJ2-3

DNA: TGTGCCAGCAACAGCTTTGGCACAGATACGCAGTATTTT
CDR3: CASNSFGTDTQYF
D: .
V: TRBV28
size: many
J: TRBJ2-3

DNA: TGTGCCAGCAGTTACAGAGTGGGGATACTGAACACTGAAGCTTTCTTT
CDR3: CASSYRVGILNTEAFF
D: .
V: TRBV6-2/TRBV6-3
size: many
J: TRBJ1-1

DNA: TGTGCCAGCACTTGGGTGACAGGAGCACCCCAGCCCCAGCATTTT
CDR3: CASTWVTGAPQPQHF
D: .
V: TRBV28
size: .
J: TRBJ1-5

DNA: TGTGCCAGCAGCTCCGGGACAGGAAATTACCGGCTGAGTGAAGCTTTCTTT
CDR3: CASSSGTGNYRLSEAFF
D: TRBD1
V: TRBV7-9
size: few
J: TRBJ1-1

DNA: TGTGCCAGCAGCCATGGCAGGGGGAACTATGGCTACACCTTC
CDR3: CASSHGRGNYGYTF
D: TRBD1
V: TRBV3-1
size: few
J: TRBJ1-2

DNA: TGTGCCAGCAGCTCCTGGACGGCCCAAGGGGAAAAACTGTTTTTT
CDR3: CASSSWTAQGEKLFF
D: .
V: TRBV7-8
size: many
J: TRBJ1-4

DNA: TGTGCCAGCAGACCACCTCTTTATGAATCGCGCGGGGCCAAAAACATTCAGTACTTC
CDR3: CASRPPLYESRGAKNIQYF
D: .
V: TRBV6-5
size: many
J: TRBJ2-4

DNA: TGTGCCAGCAGTTTATGGGCACCGAGAGAATACGAGCAGTACTTC
CDR3: CASSLWAPREYEQYF
D: .
V: TRBV28
size: few
J: TRBJ2-7

DNA: TGCAGTGCCGTCACTAGCGGACCTTACAATGAGCAGTTCTTC
CDR3: CSAVTSGPYNEQFF
D: TRBD2
V: TRBV20-1
size: .
J: TRBJ2-1

DNA: TGCAGCGTTCTCCCGGGACAGGGGGCGATCGGGGAGCTGTTTTTT
CDR3: CSVLPGQGAIGELFF
D: TRBD1
V: TRBV29-1
size: many
J: TRBJ2-2

DNA: TGTGCCAGCAGCTTAGTACCAGATATGAACACTGAAGCTTTCTTT
CDR3: CASSLVPDMNTEAFF
D: .
V: TRBV11-2
size: .
J: TRBJ1-1

DNA: TGCGCCAGCAGCCAAACTGCCAGACAGGGTAGGAAGATAAGGGACACTGAAGCTTTCTTT
CDR3: CASSQTARQGRKIRDTEAFF
D: TRBD1
V: TRBV4-1
size: many
J: TRBJ1-1

DNA: TGTGCCAGCTCACCAGATATGCGAGAGACCCAGTACTTC
CDR3: CASSPDMRETQYF
D: .
V: TRBV18
size: .
J: TRBJ2-5

DNA: TGTGCCAGCAGTGAAAAAGGCAGGGACGGGGCCAACGTCCTGACTTTC
CDR3: CASSEKGRDGANVLTF
D: .
V: TRBV2
size: many
J: TRBJ2-6

DNA: TGTGCCAGTAAACGGGGGCAATCCAATGAGCAGTTCTTC
CDR3: CASKRGQSNEQFF
D: .
V: TRBV19
size: few
J: TRBJ2-1

DNA: TGTGCCAGCAGCTGGACAGGGCTCAATCAGCCCCAGCATTTT
CDR3: CASSWTGLNQPQHF
D: TRBD1
V: TRBV12-3/TRBV12-4
size: .
J: TRBJ1-5

DNA: TGTGCCAGCAGTTTCCGGGACTATCGGGAAAAACTGTTTTTT
CDR3: CASSFRDYREKLFF
D: .
V: TRBV27
size: few
J: TRBJ1-4